The clone carrying this TCR beta chain has only a few counts. Antigen: not known. Trimming removed 5 bases at V and 7 bases at J, with 7 bases between. CDR3 size: 11 residues. Germline CDR1 SGHAT, CDR2 FQDESV (reference sequence). Primers: 60 Vbeta forward and 13 Jbeta reverse. Assay: immunoSEQ multiplex PCR; the TCRdb copy retains only in-frame clones and omits some. This sample has 90,000 to 100,000 clones, with nearly 70% found just once. The data were taken from a study of cytomegalovirus exposure and HLA in healthy donors. Study-level findings and limits: Looking again later, the authors saw that most CMV-associated TCR beta chains seemed HLA-restricted. The availability of immune exposure information extended only to CMV serostatus.

Sequencing was carried out using PBMCs. The sequence was obtained from a man aged 45-65 years in good health and CMV-seronegative. The chain is built from TRBV11-1 and TRBJ2-3; D remains unclear. CDR3 protein: CASSAGNTQYF. The CDR3 region has the DNA TGTGCCAGCAGCGCAGGAAATACGCAGTATTTT.